This TCR beta chain stems from a study of T cells in Graves' hyperthyroidism and ophthalmopathy. Study details: Blood from the periphery was taken at initial diagnosis, before any treatment.

Amplification targeted TCR beta CDR3 regions from RNA transcripts. First-round RT-PCR with HTBI primers amplified the TCR CDR3 region. In TCRdb, the multiplex PCR reads were re-called with MiXCR into one record per CDR3 protein. The sample lists about 380,000 distinct CDR3 sequences, 15% to 20% seen once, with about 38% in the top ten. This clonotype came up many times. The trim removed 3 bases at V and 8 bases at J, leaving 9 bases unmatched. Germline V lookup: CDR1 MDHEN, CDR2 SYDVKM. This CDR3 region has 16 residues. V gene TRBV28 combines with J gene TRBJ2-1; 11 bases line up with TRBD2. The TCR originated in a man between 18 and 29 years old with Graves' ophthalmopathy. The sequenced sample was blood. CDR3 nucleotides: TGTGCCAGCAGTTTCCCAGTAGCGGGGGGGTTGTATGAGCAGTTCTTC. Amino acids: CASSFPVAGGLYEQFF. Combining the CDR3 with reference TRBV28 and TRBJ2-1 gives the whole variable domain DVKVTQSSRYLVKRTGEKVFLECVQDMDHENMFWYRQDPGLGLRLIYFSYDVKMKEKGDIPEGYSVSREKKERFSLILESASTNQTSMYLCASSFPVAGGLYEQFFGPGTRLTVL.